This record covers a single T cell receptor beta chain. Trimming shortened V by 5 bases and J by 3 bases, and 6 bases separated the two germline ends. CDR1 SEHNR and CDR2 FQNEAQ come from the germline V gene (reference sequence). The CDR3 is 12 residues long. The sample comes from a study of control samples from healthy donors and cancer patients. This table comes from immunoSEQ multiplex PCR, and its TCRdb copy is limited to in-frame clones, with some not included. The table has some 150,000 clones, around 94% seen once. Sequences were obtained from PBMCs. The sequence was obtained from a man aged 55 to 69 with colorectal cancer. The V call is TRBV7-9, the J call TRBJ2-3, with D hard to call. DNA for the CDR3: TGTGCCAGCAGCCCCACAACAGATACGCAGTATTTT. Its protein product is CASSPTTDTQYF.